The 18 T cell receptor beta chains listed next were all sequenced from one sample in a study of early T cells in non-severe SARS-CoV-2 infection. TCRdb itself ran the 5' RACE reads through MiXCR, one entry per CDR3 protein. The sample holds around 80,000 distinct CDR3 sequences, roughly 13% seen once. The sample comprised whole blood. These receptors came from an adult who was a healthcare worker with PCR-confirmed SARS-CoV-2 infection or an uninfected control (not recorded which).

This clonotype came up many times. As DNA, the CDR3 is TGCGCCAGCAGCGGCGGGATAAGCGCAGATACGCAGTATTTT. The encoded protein is CASSGGISADTQYF. This chain joins TRBV5-1 and TRBJ2-3; TRBD2 might be the D (6 bases). The CDR3 spans 14 residues. Germline CDR1 and CDR2: SGHRS and YFSETQ. Trimming stripped 4 bases from V and 4 bases from J, with 13 bases between.

This clonotype was found a few times. This sequence joins TRBV28 and TRBJ2-5; TRBD2 matches at 9 bases. Germline CDR1 is MDHEN and CDR2 is SYDVKM. The CDR3 length is 14 residues. After removal of 4 bases from V and 4 bases from J, the junction contained 4 bases not matched to a gene. In nucleotides, the CDR3 is TGTGCCAGCAGTTACGGAGCGGGGGGAGAGACCCAGTACTTC. It yields the protein CASSYGAGGETQYF.

This clonotype has at least ten counts. The chain uses TRBV18 and TRBJ1-5; 8 nucleotides line up with TRBD1. There are 13 residues in the CDR3. V gave up 3 bases and J gave up 7 bases; unmatched junction bases: 2. The germline V gene encodes CDR1 KGHSH and CDR2 LQKENI. This chain's CDR3 is CASSPDRGQPQHF. The CDR3 DNA is TGTGCCAGCTCACCCGACAGGGGACAGCCCCAGCATTTT.

This CDR3 is CASSVAADYEQYF. The CDR3 DNA reads TGTGCCAGCAGCGTAGCGGCGGACTACGAGCAGTACTTC. This rearrangement joins TRBV9 to TRBJ2-7; D unclear. The CDR3 is made up of 13 amino acids. The germline gives CDR1 SGDLS, CDR2 YYNGEE. The V gene lost 0 bases and the J gene lost 3 bases, with 7 bases spanning the gap.

This chain joins TRBV5-1 and TRBJ2-1; 11 bases fit TRBD2. The CDR3 is 16 residues long. Trimming removed 4 bases from V and 5 bases from J; junction bases left unmatched: 8. Germline CDR1 SGHRS, CDR2 YFSETQ. The CDR3 reads CASSLRGLAAHNEQFF. The CDR3 DNA is TGCGCCAGCAGCCTGAGGGGACTAGCGGCCCACAATGAGCAGTTCTTC.

The chain carries TRBV2 and TRBJ2-3, with 7 positions matching TRBD2. V lost 8 bases to trimming and J lost 1 base; unmatched junction nucleotides: 3. The length of the CDR3 is 13 residues. The germline gives CDR1 SNHLY, CDR2 FYNNEI. This CDR3 reads CASLAAGTDTQYF. The CDR3 DNA is TGTGCCAGCCTAGCGGCCGGCACAGATACGCAGTATTTT.

There are a few counts of this clonotype. The chain combines TRBV18 with TRBJ1-4; tentatively, D is TRBD1 (5 bases). CDR3 length equals 14 residues. The germline V gene encodes CDR1 KGHSH and CDR2 LQKENI. The V and J ends lost 8 bases and 5 bases respectively, with 15 bases between them. CDR3: CASAGPRGNEKLFF. The CDR3 DNA reads TGTGCCAGCGCAGGGCCCCGAGGAAATGAAAAACTGTTTTTT.

The CDR3 sequence is CATSREQGALEKLFF. The CDR3, as DNA: TGTGCCACCAGCAGAGAACAAGGGGCTCTGGAAAAACTGTTTTTT. The J gene is TRBJ1-4, the V gene TRBV15; TRBD1 is a possible D gene (5 bases). CDR3 size: 15 residues. Germline CDR1 and CDR2: LNHNV and YYDKDF (reference sequence). Trimming took 0 bases from V and 8 from J, leaving 13 bases between them.

This clonotype was detected ten times or more. This chain connects TRBV18 to TRBJ2-7; 8 bases fit TRBD1. CDR3 length: 18 amino acids. V was clipped by 1 base and J by 2 bases; unmatched bases: 13. The germline V gene encodes CDR1 KGHSH and CDR2 LQKENI. In DNA form, the CDR3 reads TGTGCCAGCTCACCACGTGAATTTACAGGGGGAAGGGCCTACGAGCAGTACTTC. The encoded protein is CASSPREFTGGRAYEQYF.

This clonotype appeared many times. This chain links TRBV6-5 with TRBJ2-3; 8 bases line up with TRBD2. CDR3 size: 15 residues. V dropped 2 bases and J dropped 2; count of bases not matched to a gene: 3. Germline V lookup: CDR1 MNHEY, CDR2 SVGAGI. The CDR3 loop reads CASSYRGGYTDTQYF. The CDR3 DNA follows: TGTGCCAGCAGTTACCGCGGGGGGTACACAGATACGCAGTATTTT.

Only a few counts were recorded for this clonotype. This chain links TRBV5-5 with TRBJ2-7, with D perhaps matching TRBD1 (6 bases). The V and J ends lost 0 bases and 3 bases respectively, with 13 bases between them. This CDR3 is built from 15 residues. Germline V lookup: CDR1 SGHKS, CDR2 YYEKEE (reference sequence). CDR3: CASSLARQGIYEQYF. In DNA, the CDR3 is TGTGCCAGCAGCTTGGCCCGCCAGGGGATCTACGAGCAGTACTTC.

This chain uses TRBV29-1 with TRBJ2-1; D not certain. From germline, CDR1 is SQVTM and CDR2 ANQGSEA. CDR3 length: 11 residues. With 4 bases removed from V and 8 bases from J, the gap between germline ends came to 9 bases. The CDR3 loop is CSVAGMHEQFF. Written as DNA, the CDR3 is TGCAGCGTTGCGGGTATGCATGAGCAGTTCTTC.

The sample holds a few counts of this clonotype. The chain recombines TRBV7-2 with TRBJ2-5, with D maybe TRBD2 (6 bases). In germline, CDR1 is SGHTA, CDR2 FQGNSA. Trimming removed 1 base from V and 4 bases from J, with 19 bases in between. The CDR3 length is 17 residues. CDR3 region: CASSLGLRGVRGETQYF. The CDR3 nucleotides are TGTGCCAGCAGCTTAGGACTTCGCGGGGTAAGGGGAGAGACCCAGTACTTC.

This clonotype has only a few counts. The chain combines TRBV11-2 with TRBJ2-5, with a weak D call TRBD2 (5 bases). V was trimmed by 5 bases and J by 9 bases, leaving 19 bases between them. CDR3 length: 14 residues. CDR1 SGHAT and CDR2 FQNNGV come from the germline V gene. The CDR3 DNA sequence: TGTGCCAGCAGCCCCCGTACCGGGGTTAGTTCCCAGTACTTC. Translation gives CASSPRTGVSSQYF.

This clonotype showed up just a few times. The chain couples TRBV12-3 or TRBV12-4 to TRBJ1-2, with 7 bases matching TRBD1. V lost 3 bases, J lost 4 bases, and 2 bases stayed unmatched. The CDR3 totals 13 residues. The CDR3 spells CASSFWDSYGYTF. CDR3 bases: TGTGCCAGCAGTTTTTGGGACAGCTATGGCTACACCTTC.

The chain is built from TRBV4-3 and TRBJ2-5; TRBD2 matches 12 bases. Trimming took 0 bases from V and 4 from J; bases not matched to a gene: 6. CDR1 and CDR2 from the germline V gene are LGHNA and YSLEER. The CDR3 covers 17 residues. The chain's CDR3 is CASSQDPSGGAGETQYF. In nucleotides, the CDR3 is TGCGCCAGCAGCCAAGATCCTAGCGGGGGGGCAGGAGAGACCCAGTACTTC.

This clonotype was detected many times. V is TRBV30 and J is TRBJ1-1, with D unclear. CDR3 size: 12 residues. Per germline, CDR1 GTSNPN and CDR2 SVGIG (reference sequence). The germline V and J ends were trimmed by 0 bases and 4 bases, with 6 bases remaining between them. CDR3: CAWSVGGTEAFF. The CDR3 coding sequence is TGTGCCTGGAGTGTGGGTGGCACTGAAGCTTTCTTT.

Remarks on this clonotype: Just one base apart from a much larger clone, this may be a read error. The CDR3 loop is CASSPMGQLNEQYF. CDR3 sequence (DNA): TGTGCCAGCAGCCCGATGGGACAGCTCAACGAGCAGTACTTC. This chain links TRBV7-9 with TRBJ2-7; 7 bases line up with TRBD1. Germline V gene lookup returns CDR1 SEHNR and CDR2 FQNEAQ (reference sequence). The V segment lost 5 bases and the J segment 5 bases; nucleotides outside the gene matches: 9. CDR3 length: 14 residues.